This T cell receptor (beta chain) emerged from a study of T cell changes during pregnancy in multiple sclerosis. The J segment lost 9 bases and the V segment lost 6 bases, leaving 6 bases of the junction unmatched. The CDR3 loop spans 14 amino acids. Germline V gene lookup returns CDR1 KGHSH and CDR2 LQKENI. Libraries were prepared by immunoSEQ multiplex PCR; TCRdb keeps only in-frame clonotypes and omits some of them. Of 85,000 to 130,000 clones in the sample, approximately 94% were seen once. The receptor was derived from a female donor with multiple sclerosis, enrolled in a pregnancy study. This material consisted of peripheral blood, taken before pregnancy. The chain recombines TRBV18 with TRBJ2-1; 12 positions agree with TRBD1. The CDR3 here is CASSPGTGGGEQFF. Here the CDR3 DNA reads TGTGCCAGCTCCCCCGGGACAGGGGGCGGTGAGCAGTTCTTC.